This T cell receptor beta chain was captured in a study of T cell responses to AZD1222 COVID-19 vaccine. Overall study: Researchers grouped second doses given at about 4 or about 12 weeks into one pool.

CDR3 length: 16 residues. Germline V gene sequence: CDR1 SGHTA, CDR2 FQGNSA. With V trimmed by 5 bases and J by 4 bases, 11 bases remained unmatched. Clones were sequenced by immunoSEQ multiplex PCR, and TCRdb holds only the in-frame ones, with some missing. The repertoire holds 90,000 to 150,000 clones, with over 75% as singletons. This receptor was identified in an adult in good health. The V call is TRBV7-2, the J call TRBJ1-2; TRBD1 matches 9 bases. Sequencing was performed on peripheral blood, taken on day 0 of AZD1222 vaccination. The CDR3 is CASSTLGQGGVYGYTF. For the CDR3, the DNA is TGTGCCAGCAGCACGTTGGGACAGGGTGGCGTCTATGGCTACACCTTC.